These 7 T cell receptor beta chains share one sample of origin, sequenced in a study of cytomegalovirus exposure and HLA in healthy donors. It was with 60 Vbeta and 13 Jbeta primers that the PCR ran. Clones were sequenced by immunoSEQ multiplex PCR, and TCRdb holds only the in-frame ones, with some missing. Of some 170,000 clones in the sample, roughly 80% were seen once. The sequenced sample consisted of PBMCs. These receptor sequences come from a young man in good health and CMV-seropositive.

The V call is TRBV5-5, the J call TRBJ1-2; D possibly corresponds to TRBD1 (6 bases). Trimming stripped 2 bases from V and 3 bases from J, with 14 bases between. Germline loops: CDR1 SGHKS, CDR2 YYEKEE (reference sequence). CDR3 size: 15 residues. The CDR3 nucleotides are TGTGCCAGCAGCTTACAGGGACGCTTGCACTATGGCTACACCTTC. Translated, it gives CASSLQGRLHYGYTF. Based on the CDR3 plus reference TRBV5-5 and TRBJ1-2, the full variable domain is DAGVTQSPTHLIKTRGQQVTLRCSPISGHKSVSWYQQVLGQGPQFIFQYYEKEERGRGNFPDRFSARQFPNYSSELNVNALLLGDSALYLCASSLQGRLHYGYTFGSGTRLTVV.

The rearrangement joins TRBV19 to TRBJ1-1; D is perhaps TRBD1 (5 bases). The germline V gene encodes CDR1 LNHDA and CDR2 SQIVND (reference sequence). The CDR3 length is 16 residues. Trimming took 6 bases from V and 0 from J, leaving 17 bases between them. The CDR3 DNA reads TGTGCCAGTAGGCCCACCTGGGGACTGATGAACACTGAAGCTTTCTTT. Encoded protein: CASRPTWGLMNTEAFF.

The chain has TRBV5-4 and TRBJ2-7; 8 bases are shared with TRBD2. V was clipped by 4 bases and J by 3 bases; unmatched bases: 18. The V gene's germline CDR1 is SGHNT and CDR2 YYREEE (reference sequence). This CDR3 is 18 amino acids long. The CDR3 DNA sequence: TGTGCCAGCAGCGCGGGACTAGTGGGGGGACGATCACTCTACGAGCAGTACTTC. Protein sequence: CASSAGLVGGRSLYEQYF.

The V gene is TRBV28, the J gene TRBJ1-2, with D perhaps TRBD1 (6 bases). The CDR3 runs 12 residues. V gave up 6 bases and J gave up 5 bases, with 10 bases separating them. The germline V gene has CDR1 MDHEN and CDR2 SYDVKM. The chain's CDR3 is CASRQGFYGYTF. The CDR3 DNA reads TGTGCCAGCAGACAGGGTTTTTATGGCTACACCTTC.

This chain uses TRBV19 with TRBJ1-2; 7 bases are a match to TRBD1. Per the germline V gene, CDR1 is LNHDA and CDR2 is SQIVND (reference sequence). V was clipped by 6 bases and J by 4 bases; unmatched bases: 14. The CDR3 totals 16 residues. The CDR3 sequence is CASRKGQTLTSYGYTF. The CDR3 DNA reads TGTGCCAGTAGGAAGGGACAGACCCTTACCAGCTATGGCTACACCTTC. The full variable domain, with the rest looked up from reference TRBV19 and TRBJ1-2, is DGGITQSPKYLFRKEGQNVTLSCEQNLNHDAMYWYRQDPGQGLRLIYYSQIVNDFQKGDIAEGYSVSREKKESFPLTVTSAQKNPTAFYLCASRKGQTLTSYGYTFGSGTRLTVV.

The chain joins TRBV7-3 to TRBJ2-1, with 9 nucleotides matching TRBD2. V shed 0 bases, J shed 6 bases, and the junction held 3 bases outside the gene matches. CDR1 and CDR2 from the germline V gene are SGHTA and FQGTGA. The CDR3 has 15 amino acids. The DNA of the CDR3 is TGTGCCAGCAGCTTAACGGCGGGGGGGGCCAATGAGCAGTTCTTC. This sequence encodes CASSLTAGGANEQFF.

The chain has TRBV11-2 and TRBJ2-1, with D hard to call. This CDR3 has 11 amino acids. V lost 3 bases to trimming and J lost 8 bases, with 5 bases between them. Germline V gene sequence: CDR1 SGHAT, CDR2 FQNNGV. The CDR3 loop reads CASSFGYEQFF. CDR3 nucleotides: TGTGCCAGCAGCTTCGGTTATGAGCAGTTCTTC.